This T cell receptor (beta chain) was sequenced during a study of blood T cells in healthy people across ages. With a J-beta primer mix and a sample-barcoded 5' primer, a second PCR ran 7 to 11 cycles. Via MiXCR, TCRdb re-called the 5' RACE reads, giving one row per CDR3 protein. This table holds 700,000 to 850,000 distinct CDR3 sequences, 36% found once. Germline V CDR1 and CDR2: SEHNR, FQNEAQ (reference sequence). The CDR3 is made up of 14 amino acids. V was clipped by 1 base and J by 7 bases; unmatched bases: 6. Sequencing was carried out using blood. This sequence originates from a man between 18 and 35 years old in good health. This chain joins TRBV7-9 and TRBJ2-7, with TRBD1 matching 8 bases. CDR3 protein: CASSLGTGSREQYF. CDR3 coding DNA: TGTGCCAGCAGCTTAGGGACAGGGTCGAGGGAGCAGTACTTC.